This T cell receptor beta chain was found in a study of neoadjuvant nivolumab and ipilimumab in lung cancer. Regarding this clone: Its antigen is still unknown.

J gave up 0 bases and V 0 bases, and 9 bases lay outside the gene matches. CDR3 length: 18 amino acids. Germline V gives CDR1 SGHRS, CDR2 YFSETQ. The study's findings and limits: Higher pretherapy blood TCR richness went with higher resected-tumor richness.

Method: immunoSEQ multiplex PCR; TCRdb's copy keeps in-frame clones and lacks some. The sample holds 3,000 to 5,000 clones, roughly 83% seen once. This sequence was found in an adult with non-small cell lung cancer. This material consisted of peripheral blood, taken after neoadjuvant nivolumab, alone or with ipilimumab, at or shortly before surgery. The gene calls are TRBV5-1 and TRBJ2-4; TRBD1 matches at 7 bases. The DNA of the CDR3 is TGCGCCAGCAGCTTGGAGGGACAGCCAGAACTAGCCAAAAACATTCAGTACTTC. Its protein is CASSLEGQPELAKNIQYF.